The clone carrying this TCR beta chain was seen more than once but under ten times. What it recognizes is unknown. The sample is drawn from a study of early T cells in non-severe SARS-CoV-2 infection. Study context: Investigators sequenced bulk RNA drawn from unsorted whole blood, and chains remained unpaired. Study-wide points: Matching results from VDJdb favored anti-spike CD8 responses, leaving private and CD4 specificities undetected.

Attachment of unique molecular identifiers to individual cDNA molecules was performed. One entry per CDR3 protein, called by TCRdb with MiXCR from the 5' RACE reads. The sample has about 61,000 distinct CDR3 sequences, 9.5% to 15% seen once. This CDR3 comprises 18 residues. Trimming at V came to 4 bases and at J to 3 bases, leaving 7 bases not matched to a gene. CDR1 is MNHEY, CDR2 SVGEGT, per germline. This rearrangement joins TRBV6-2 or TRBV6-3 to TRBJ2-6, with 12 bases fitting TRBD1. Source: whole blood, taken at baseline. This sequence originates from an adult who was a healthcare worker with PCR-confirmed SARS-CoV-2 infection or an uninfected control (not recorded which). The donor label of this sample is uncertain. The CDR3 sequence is CASSSPRDRGRGANVLTF. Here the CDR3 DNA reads TGTGCCAGCAGTTCACCCCGGGACAGGGGGCGTGGGGCCAACGTCCTGACTTTC.